The 13 T cell receptor beta chains listed next were all sequenced from one sample in a study of blood T cell repertoires in COVID-19. The protocol was immunoSEQ multiplex PCR, while the TCRdb copy is restricted to in-frame clones and leaves out a portion. The repertoire holds under 200,000 clones, with roughly 90% as singletons. The material sequenced was peripheral blood. The receptors derive from an older woman who had recovered from COVID-19.

The V gene is TRBV7-6, the J gene TRBJ2-5; tentative D call: TRBD1 (6 bases). The germline V and J ends were trimmed by 1 base and 2 bases, with 11 bases remaining between them. There are 15 residues in the CDR3. Germline CDR1 and CDR2: SGHVS and FNYEAQ. For the CDR3, the DNA is TGTGCCAGCAGCTTAGGTTCAGGGGCACAAGAGACCCAGTACTTC. It codes for CASSLGSGAQETQYF.

This chain uses TRBV10-3 with TRBJ1-1; D unresolved. Per the germline V gene, CDR1 is ENHRY and CDR2 is SYGVKD. CDR3 length: 18 amino acids. With 2 bases removed from V and 4 bases from J, the gap between germline ends came to 23 bases. Here the CDR3 reads CAISEQRTAEPVGTEAFF. As DNA, the CDR3 is TGTGCCATCAGTGAGCAGCGGACGGCTGAACCTGTTGGCACTGAAGCTTTCTTT.

The CDR3 DNA reads TGTGCCAGCAGCTTGCCTGACCGGAGTACGCAGTATTTT. It specifies CASSLPDRSTQYF. The chain employs TRBV5-8 and TRBJ2-3; D call uncertain. The CDR3 loop spans 13 amino acids. The germline V and J ends were trimmed by 1 base and 8 bases, with 11 bases remaining between them. The germline V gene encodes CDR1 SGHTS and CDR2 YDEGEE.

The V gene is TRBV2, the J gene TRBJ2-3, with 11 bases fitting TRBD2. With V trimmed by 4 bases and J by 0 bases, 6 bases remained unmatched. CDR1 is SNHLY and CDR2 is FYNNEI in the germline V gene. The CDR3 extends over 17 amino acids. CDR3 loop: CASSVRTSGSSTDTQYF. In DNA, the CDR3 is TGTGCCAGCAGTGTAAGGACTAGCGGGTCTAGCACAGATACGCAGTATTTT.

The chain links TRBV20-1 to TRBJ2-1, with 9 bases that match TRBD2. Trimming removed 3 bases from V and 9 bases from J; junction bases left unmatched: 6. This CDR3 region has 13 residues. Germline assignment: CDR1 DFQATT and CDR2 SNEGSKA (reference sequence). This chain's CDR3 is CSASGGGAGEQFF. DNA of the CDR3: TGCAGTGCTAGTGGCGGGGGGGCAGGTGAGCAGTTCTTC.

This chain uses TRBV5-4 with TRBJ2-3; no clear D gene. The CDR3 loop spans 12 amino acids. Trimming took off 4 bases at V and 2 bases at J, with 5 bases between the two ends. Per the germline V gene, CDR1 is SGHNT and CDR2 is YYREEE (reference sequence). DNA of the CDR3: TGTGCCAGCAGCGGGCCCACAGATACGCAGTATTTT. It yields the protein CASSGPTDTQYF.

The chain couples TRBV6-5 to TRBJ1-4; 7 nucleotides align to TRBD1. This CDR3 has 13 residues. The trim removed 10 bases at V and 8 bases at J, leaving 10 bases unmatched. Per germline, CDR1 MNHEY and CDR2 SVGAGI. The CDR3 DNA follows: TGTGCCACCCTGAGGGGACAGAGGGAAAAACTGTTTTTT. Its translation: CATLRGQREKLFF.

This clone was seen more than once but under ten times. The J gene is TRBJ2-7, the V gene TRBV10-2; unclear D gene. The germline V and J ends were trimmed by 5 bases and 1 base, with 15 bases remaining between them. CDR1 and CDR2 (germline): WSHSY, SAAADI. The CDR3 is made up of 15 amino acids. The CDR3 bases are TGCGCCAGCAGTTTGGGCCCGCCACGGTCCTACGAGCAGTACTTC. Protein sequence: CASSLGPPRSYEQYF.

The chain combines TRBV4-3 with TRBJ2-2; 8 bases align to TRBD1. After removal of 5 bases from V and 5 bases from J, the junction contained 7 bases not matched to a gene. CDR1 is LGHNA, CDR2 YSLEER, per germline. CDR3 size: 15 residues. The CDR3 nucleotides read TGCGCCAGCAGCTCCGGACAGGGAGGAACCGGGGAGCTGTTTTTT. It specifies CASSSGQGGTGELFF.

The chain carries TRBV19 and TRBJ2-1; TRBD1 might be the D (6 bases). The germline V gene encodes CDR1 LNHDA and CDR2 SQIVND (reference sequence). The V gene lost 9 bases and the J gene lost 8 bases, with 23 bases spanning the gap. The CDR3 consists of 15 residues. CDR3 loop: CASRTPGHSNDEQFF. As DNA, the CDR3 is TGTGCCAGCAGGACTCCGGGACATTCGAACGATGAGCAGTTCTTC.

The V call is TRBV7-9, the J call TRBJ2-6, with a weak D call TRBD2 (5 bases). This CDR3 is built from 17 residues. Per germline, CDR1 SEHNR and CDR2 FQNEAQ (reference sequence). Trimming cost V 4 bases and J 0 bases, with 13 bases left between them. The CDR3 reads CASSSGSRGSGANVLTF. In DNA form, the CDR3 reads TGTGCCAGCAGCTCGGGATCTCGCGGCTCTGGGGCCAACGTCCTGACTTTC.

This chain joins TRBV25-1 and TRBJ2-7; 8 bases agree with TRBD1. This CDR3 contains 17 residues. Germline V gene sequence: CDR1 MGHDK, CDR2 SYGVNS. After removal of 6 bases from V and 2 bases from J, the junction contained 15 bases not matched to a gene. This chain's CDR3 is CASSRSPWQGAPYEQYF. CDR3 in DNA: TGTGCCAGCAGCCGCTCCCCGTGGCAGGGGGCCCCCTACGAGCAGTACTTC.

The CDR3 region has the DNA TGTGCCAGCAGTTTAGAGGAAGGGAGAGAAGCTTTCTTT. Translated: CASSLEEGREAFF. The chain employs TRBV12-3 or TRBV12-4 and TRBJ1-1; no definite D call. V was pared by 1 base and J by 8 bases, with 11 bases between. The CDR3 is 13 amino acids.